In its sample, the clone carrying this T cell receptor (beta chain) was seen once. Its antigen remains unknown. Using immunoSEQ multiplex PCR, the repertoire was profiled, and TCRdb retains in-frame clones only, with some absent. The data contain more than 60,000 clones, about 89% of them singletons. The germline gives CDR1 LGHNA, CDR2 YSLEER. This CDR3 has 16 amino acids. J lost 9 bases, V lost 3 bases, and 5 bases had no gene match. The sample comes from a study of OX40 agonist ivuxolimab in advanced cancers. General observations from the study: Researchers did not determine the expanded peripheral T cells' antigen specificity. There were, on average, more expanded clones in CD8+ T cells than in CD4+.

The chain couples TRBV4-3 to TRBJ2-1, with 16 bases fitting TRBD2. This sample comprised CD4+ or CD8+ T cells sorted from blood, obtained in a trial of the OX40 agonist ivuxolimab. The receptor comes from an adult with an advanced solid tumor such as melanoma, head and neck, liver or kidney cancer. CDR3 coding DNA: TGCGCCAGCAGCCAGGGACTAGCGGGAGGGCTTCGTGAGCAGTTCTTC. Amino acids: CASSQGLAGGLREQFF.